The 21 T cell receptor beta chains below come from one sample, sequenced in a study of OX40 agonist ivuxolimab in advanced cancers. This table comes from immunoSEQ multiplex PCR, and its TCRdb copy is limited to in-frame clones, with some not included. This sample has about 95,000 clones, with 85% to 90% found just once. Sequenced here: CD4+ or CD8+ T cells sorted from blood, sampled in a trial of the OX40 agonist ivuxolimab. These receptor sequences come from an adult with an advanced solid tumor such as melanoma, head and neck, liver or kidney cancer.

The chain couples TRBV27 to TRBJ2-1; D is ambiguous. Germline assignment: CDR1 MNHEY and CDR2 SMNVEV (reference sequence). CDR3 size: 13 residues. The V end was cut by 3 bases, the J end by 13 bases, with 16 bases between. CDR3 bases: TGTGCCAGCAGTTTTGGGCAGGCCCGTCCCCAGTTCTTC. It translates to CASSFGQARPQFF.

The J gene is TRBJ1-1, the V gene TRBV19; D is unresolved. The V end lost 4 bases, the J end lost 11 bases, and 23 bases lay between the germline ends. Germline loops: CDR1 LNHDA, CDR2 SQIVND (reference sequence). The CDR3 has 15 amino acids. The CDR3 spells CASSKGKGLAEVAFF. The CDR3 region has the DNA TGTGCCAGTAGTAAAGGTAAAGGACTGGCTGAAGTGGCTTTCTTT.

The V gene is TRBV2, the J gene TRBJ1-5; no definite D call. V lost 3 bases to trimming and J lost 0 bases, with 6 bases between them. CDR1 is SNHLY and CDR2 is FYNNEI in the germline V gene. The length of the CDR3 is 14 residues. The DNA of the CDR3 is TGTGCCAGCAGTGAGAGGGTTAGCAATCAGCCCCAGCATTTT. Translating it yields CASSERVSNQPQHF.

The chain links TRBV13 to TRBJ1-1; D is unresolved. Germline V gene lookup returns CDR1 PRHDT and CDR2 FYEKMQ (reference sequence). This CDR3 is 14 amino acids long. The V end was cut by 1 base, the J end by 0 bases, with 6 bases between. CDR3 DNA: TGTGCCAGCAGCTTAGAACCGATGAACACTGAAGCTTTCTTT. Its translation: CASSLEPMNTEAFF.

The J gene is TRBJ2-2, the V gene TRBV28, with D possibly called TRBD1 or TRBD2 (6 bases each). CDR3 length: 14 residues. V dropped 9 bases and J dropped 7 bases, with 18 bases sitting between them. Germline-derived CDR1 and CDR2 are MDHEN and SYDVKM. CDR3 residues: CASSVGGLGGELFF. CDR3 nucleotide sequence: TGTGCCAGTTCGGTCGGGGGCCTAGGCGGGGAGCTGTTTTTT.

This chain uses TRBV4-3 with TRBJ2-1, with D perhaps TRBD1 or TRBD2 (5 bases each). Germline V gene sequence: CDR1 LGHNA, CDR2 YSLEER. Trimming removed 0 bases from V and 5 bases from J, with 14 bases in between. The CDR3 covers 16 residues. The CDR3 protein is CASSQDPRGADNEQFF. The DNA for the CDR3 is TGCGCCAGCAGCCAAGATCCGAGGGGCGCAGACAATGAGCAGTTCTTC.

V usage is TRBV19 and J usage is TRBJ2-2, with D perhaps TRBD2 (6 bases). V was cut by 3 bases and J by 15 bases, with 14 bases left in between. This CDR3 comprises 12 residues. The germline V gene encodes CDR1 LNHDA and CDR2 SQIVND (reference sequence). CDR3 protein: CASSIRPGRLFF. The DNA of the CDR3 is TGTGCCAGTAGTATCCGCCCTGGGAGGTTGTTTTTT. Drawing the rest from reference TRBV19 and TRBJ2-2, the complete variable domain is DGGITQSPKYLFRKEGQNVTLSCEQNLNHDAMYWYRQDPGQGLRLIYYSQIVNDFQKGDIAEGYSVSREKKESFPLTVTSAQKNPTAFYLCASSIRPGRLFFGEGSRLTVL.

The rearrangement uses TRBV9 and TRBJ2-1; 10 bases match TRBD2. The CDR3 is made up of 17 amino acids. The V segment lost 4 bases and the J segment 6 bases; nucleotides outside the gene matches: 13. The germline V gene encodes CDR1 SGDLS and CDR2 YYNGEE. The CDR3 coding sequence is TGTGCCAGCAGCCTGGGACTAGCGCACGATAGTCGCAATGAGCAGTTCTTC. This translates into CASSLGLAHDSRNEQFF.

The chain joins TRBV19 to TRBJ2-1; either TRBD1 or TRBD2 may supply D (6 bases each). CDR1 and CDR2 from the germline V gene are LNHDA and SQIVND (reference sequence). The CDR3 consists of 11 residues. V dropped 7 bases and J dropped 10 bases, with 11 bases sitting between them. The CDR3 loop is CASNGGGEQFF. The CDR3 bases are TGTGCCAGTAACGGAGGGGGAGAGCAGTTCTTC.

The chain has TRBV6-6 and TRBJ2-7; no clear D gene. From germline, CDR1 is MNHNY and CDR2 SVGAGI (reference sequence). V was clipped by 0 bases and J by 0 bases, with 12 bases between them. The CDR3 runs to 16 residues. This CDR3 reads CASSYSNSDPSYEQYF. Here the CDR3 DNA reads TGTGCCAGCAGTTACTCGAACAGCGACCCCTCCTACGAGCAGTACTTC.

The chain links TRBV7-2 to TRBJ1-6; D might be TRBD1 (5 bases). The CDR3 has 17 residues. From germline, CDR1 is SGHTA and CDR2 FQGNSA. V lost 5 bases and J lost 3, with 17 bases in between. CDR3 loop: CASSPVTTGGYNSPLHF. DNA for the CDR3: TGTGCCAGCAGCCCCGTGACAACCGGGGGCTATAATTCACCCCTCCACTTT.

This chain connects TRBV29-1 to TRBJ1-1; 7 nucleotides line up with TRBD1. The junction had 9 bases not matched to a gene; V was cut back by 5 bases and J by 0 bases. The CDR3 sequence is 15 residues long. Per germline, CDR1 SQVTM and CDR2 ANQGSEA. The DNA of the CDR3 is TGCAGCGTTCTTACCGGGACAGCTATGAACACTGAAGCTTTCTTT. This gives the protein CSVLTGTAMNTEAFF.

This chain connects TRBV6-5 to TRBJ2-2, with a tentative D call TRBD2 (5 bases). CDR1 is MNHEY and CDR2 is SVGAGI in the germline V gene. CDR3 length equals 15 residues. With 4 bases removed from V and 3 bases from J, the gap between germline ends came to 12 bases. CDR3 coding DNA: TGTGCCAGCAGTTTCAGTGGAGGAGACACCGGGGAGCTGTTTTTT. Protein product: CASSFSGGDTGELFF.

The chain has TRBV30 and TRBJ1-1; D is uncertain. The CDR3 has 13 amino acids. Germline-derived CDR1 and CDR2 are GTSNPN and SVGIG (reference sequence). Trimming took 2 bases from V and 1 from J, leaving 8 bases between them. CDR3 residues: CAWSLVWNTEAFF. The CDR3 DNA follows: TGTGCCTGGAGTTTGGTATGGAACACTGAAGCTTTCTTT.

J is TRBJ1-2 and V is TRBV7-6, with 7 bases that match TRBD1. V was pared by 1 base and J by 4 bases, with 12 bases of the junction left unmatched. Germline CDR1 and CDR2: SGHVS and FNYEAQ. The CDR3 is 17 amino acids. CDR3 loop: CASSLGVGGGPSYGYTF. The CDR3 region has the DNA TGTGCCAGCAGCTTAGGGGTTGGAGGGGGCCCTAGCTATGGCTACACCTTC.

The rearrangement links TRBV10-3 to TRBJ2-1; 8 bases are a match to TRBD2. Germline trimming cut 0 bases from V and 5 bases from J; bases unmatched to any gene: 9. The CDR3 is 17 amino acids. Germline loops: CDR1 ENHRY, CDR2 SYGVKD. The CDR3: CAISESLAEPVNNEQFF. CDR3 in DNA: TGTGCCATCAGTGAGTCACTAGCGGAACCTGTAAACAATGAGCAGTTCTTC.

CDR3: CASISSAPGSYNEQFF. CDR3 coding DNA: TGTGCCAGCATTTCCTCGGCGCCAGGGTCCTACAATGAGCAGTTCTTC. The rearrangement uses TRBV27 and TRBJ2-1; tentatively, D is TRBD1 (5 bases). Germline V gene data show CDR1 as MNHEY and CDR2 as SMNVEV (reference sequence). The CDR3 runs 16 residues. V was trimmed by 7 bases and J by 1 base, leaving 17 bases between them.

The gene calls are TRBV28 and TRBJ1-5; D may be TRBD1 (6 bases). Per the germline V gene, CDR1 is MDHEN and CDR2 is SYDVKM. The CDR3 is 16 residues long. Trimming took off 5 bases at V and 6 bases at J, with 20 bases between the two ends. The CDR3 is CASSAQGGARGQPQHF. In DNA form, the CDR3 reads TGTGCCAGCAGTGCCCAAGGGGGGGCTCGGGGTCAGCCCCAGCATTTT.

CDR3 sequence reads: CATSSPAGDSNQPQHF. CDR3 in DNA: TGTGCCACCAGCAGCCCCGCAGGGGATAGCAATCAGCCCCAGCATTTT. The chain couples TRBV15 to TRBJ1-5; D perhaps matches TRBD1 (6 bases). The CDR3 contains 16 residues. With 3 bases removed from V and 0 bases from J, the gap between germline ends came to 12 bases. Looked up from germline, CDR1 is LNHNV and CDR2 is YYDKDF (reference sequence).

The chain combines TRBV6-5 with TRBJ1-2; D perhaps matches TRBD1 (5 bases). The CDR3 extends over 14 amino acids. The germline V and J ends were trimmed by 6 bases and 8 bases, with 19 bases remaining between them. Germline V gene lookup returns CDR1 MNHEY and CDR2 SVGAGI. CDR3 protein: CASSSPGGYDGYTF. The CDR3 nucleotides read TGTGCCAGCAGCTCGCCTGGGGGGTACGACGGCTACACCTTC.

The gene calls are TRBV7-3 and TRBJ2-6; D is perhaps TRBD1 (5 bases). CDR1 is SGHTA and CDR2 is FQGTGA in the germline V gene. This CDR3 has 16 amino acids. V lost 2 bases, J lost 2 bases, and 10 bases lay in between. The CDR3 loop reads CASSLQGSTGANVLTF. Here the CDR3 DNA reads TGTGCCAGCAGCTTACAGGGAAGTACTGGGGCCAACGTCCTGACTTTC.